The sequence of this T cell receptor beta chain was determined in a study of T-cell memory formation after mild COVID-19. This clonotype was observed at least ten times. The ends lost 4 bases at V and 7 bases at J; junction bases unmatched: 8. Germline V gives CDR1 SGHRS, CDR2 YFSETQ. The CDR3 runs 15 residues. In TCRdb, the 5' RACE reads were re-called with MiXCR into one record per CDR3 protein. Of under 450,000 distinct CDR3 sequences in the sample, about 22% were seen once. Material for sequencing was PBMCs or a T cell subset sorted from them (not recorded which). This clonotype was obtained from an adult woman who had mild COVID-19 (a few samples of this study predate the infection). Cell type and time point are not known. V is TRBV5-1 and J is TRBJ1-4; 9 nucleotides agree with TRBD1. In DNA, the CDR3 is TGCGCCAGCAGCGCGGGACAGGGCTTGTCTGAAAAACTGTTTTTT. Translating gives CASSAGQGLSEKLFF.